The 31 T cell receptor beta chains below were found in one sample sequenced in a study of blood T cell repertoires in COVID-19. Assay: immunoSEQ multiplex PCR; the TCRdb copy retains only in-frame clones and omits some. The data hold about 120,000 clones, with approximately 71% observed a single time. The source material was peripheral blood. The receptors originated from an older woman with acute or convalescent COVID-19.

The CDR3, as DNA: TGTGCCAGCAGTTCCGGGAGCAGGGGCTACACCTTC. This gives the protein CASSSGSRGYTF. The rearrangement joins TRBV6-5 to TRBJ1-2; D remains unclear. V shed 4 bases and J shed 8 bases, with 11 bases lying between them. Per the germline V gene, CDR1 is MNHEY and CDR2 is SVGAGI. The CDR3 runs 12 residues.

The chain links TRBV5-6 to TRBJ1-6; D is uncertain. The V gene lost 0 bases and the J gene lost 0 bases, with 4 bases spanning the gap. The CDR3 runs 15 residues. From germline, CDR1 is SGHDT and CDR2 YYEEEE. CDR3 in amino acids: CASSLDSSYNSPLHF. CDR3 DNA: TGTGCCAGCAGCTTGGATAGCTCCTATAATTCACCCCTCCACTTT.

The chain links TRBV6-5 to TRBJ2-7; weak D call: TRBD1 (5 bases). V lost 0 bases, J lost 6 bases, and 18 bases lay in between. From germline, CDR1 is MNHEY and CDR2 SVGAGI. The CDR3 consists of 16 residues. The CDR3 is CASSYSITSSTGEQYF. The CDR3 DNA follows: TGTGCCAGCAGTTACTCGATAACAAGCTCTACAGGCGAGCAGTACTTC.

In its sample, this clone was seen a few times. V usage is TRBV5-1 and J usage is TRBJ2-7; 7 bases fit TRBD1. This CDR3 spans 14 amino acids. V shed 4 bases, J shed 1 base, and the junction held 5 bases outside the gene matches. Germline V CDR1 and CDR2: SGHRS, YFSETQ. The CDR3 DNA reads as TGCGCCAGCAGCCCGGAGACAGGGTCCTACGAGCAGTACTTC. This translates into CASSPETGSYEQYF.

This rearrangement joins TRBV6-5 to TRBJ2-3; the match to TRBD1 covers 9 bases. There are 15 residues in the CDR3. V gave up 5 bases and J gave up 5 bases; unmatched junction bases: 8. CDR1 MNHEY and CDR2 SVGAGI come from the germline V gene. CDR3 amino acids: CASSPTGGELDTQYF. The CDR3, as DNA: TGTGCCAGCAGTCCAACAGGGGGCGAACTAGATACGCAGTATTTT.

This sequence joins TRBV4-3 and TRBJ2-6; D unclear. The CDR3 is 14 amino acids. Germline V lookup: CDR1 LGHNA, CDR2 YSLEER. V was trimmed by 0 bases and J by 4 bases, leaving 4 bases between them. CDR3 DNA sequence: TGCGCCAGCAGCCAAGACCTGGGGGCCAACGTCCTGACTTTC. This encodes CASSQDLGANVLTF.

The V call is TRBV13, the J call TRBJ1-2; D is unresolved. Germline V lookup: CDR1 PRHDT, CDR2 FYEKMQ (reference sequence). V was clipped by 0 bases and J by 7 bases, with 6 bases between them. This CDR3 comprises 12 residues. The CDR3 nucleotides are TGTGCCAGCAGCTTAGGCTGGGCTGGCTACACCTTC. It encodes CASSLGWAGYTF.

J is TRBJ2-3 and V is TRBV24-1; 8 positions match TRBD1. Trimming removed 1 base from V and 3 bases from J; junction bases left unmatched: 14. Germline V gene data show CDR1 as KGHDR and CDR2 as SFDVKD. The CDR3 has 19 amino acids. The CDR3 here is CATSDFSQGAGRLTDTQYF. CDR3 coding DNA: TGTGCCACCAGTGATTTTTCCCAGGGGGCTGGCCGTTTAACAGATACGCAGTATTTT.

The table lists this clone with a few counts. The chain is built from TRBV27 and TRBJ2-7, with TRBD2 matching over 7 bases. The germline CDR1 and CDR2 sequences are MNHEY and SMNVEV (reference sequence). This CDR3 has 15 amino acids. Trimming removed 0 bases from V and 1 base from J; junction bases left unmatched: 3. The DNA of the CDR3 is TGTGCCAGCAGTTTATCGTTCGGGGGGTCCTACGAGCAGTACTTC. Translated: CASSLSFGGSYEQYF.

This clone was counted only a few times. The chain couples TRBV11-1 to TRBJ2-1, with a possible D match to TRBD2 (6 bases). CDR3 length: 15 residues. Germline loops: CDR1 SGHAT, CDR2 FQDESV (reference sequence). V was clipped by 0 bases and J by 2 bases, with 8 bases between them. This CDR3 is CASSLAGRPYNEQFF. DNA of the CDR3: TGTGCCAGCAGCTTAGCAGGGAGGCCCTACAATGAGCAGTTCTTC. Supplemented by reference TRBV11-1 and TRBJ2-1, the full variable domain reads EAEVAQSPRYKITEKSQAVAFWCDPISGHATLYWYRQILGQGPELLVQFQDESVVDDSQLPKDRFSAERLKGVDSTLKIQPAELGDSAMYLCASSLAGRPYNEQFFGPGTRLTVL.

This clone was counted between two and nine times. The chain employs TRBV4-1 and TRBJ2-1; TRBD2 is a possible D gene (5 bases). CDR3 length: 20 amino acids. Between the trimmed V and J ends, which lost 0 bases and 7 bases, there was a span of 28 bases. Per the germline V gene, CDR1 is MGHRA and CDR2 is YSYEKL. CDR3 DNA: TGCGCCAGCAGCCAAGATCGGGGTGGTAGCGATGCCTCGCCCAGGAATGAGCAGTTCTTC. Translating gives CASSQDRGGSDASPRNEQFF.

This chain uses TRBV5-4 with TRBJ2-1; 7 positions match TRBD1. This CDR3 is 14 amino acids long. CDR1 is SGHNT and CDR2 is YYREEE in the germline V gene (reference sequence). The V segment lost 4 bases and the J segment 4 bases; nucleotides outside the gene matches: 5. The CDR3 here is CASSPKTGYNEQFF. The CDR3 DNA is TGTGCCAGCAGCCCGAAGACAGGGTACAATGAGCAGTTCTTC.

CDR3 DNA sequence: TGCGCCAGCAGCCCGGGACAGGAGGGAACTTACGAGCAGTACTTC. Its protein is CASSPGQEGTYEQYF. This chain links TRBV5-1 with TRBJ2-7; 8 nucleotides match TRBD1. This CDR3 region has 15 residues. The trim removed 4 bases at V and 4 bases at J, leaving 10 bases unmatched. CDR1 is SGHRS and CDR2 is YFSETQ in the germline V gene.

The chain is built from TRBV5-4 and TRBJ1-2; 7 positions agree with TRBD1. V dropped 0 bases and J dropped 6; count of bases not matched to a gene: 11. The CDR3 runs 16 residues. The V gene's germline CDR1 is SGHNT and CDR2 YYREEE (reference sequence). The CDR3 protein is CASSLGRDSPPNGYTF. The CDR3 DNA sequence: TGTGCCAGCAGCTTGGGAAGGGACAGCCCACCGAATGGCTACACCTTC.

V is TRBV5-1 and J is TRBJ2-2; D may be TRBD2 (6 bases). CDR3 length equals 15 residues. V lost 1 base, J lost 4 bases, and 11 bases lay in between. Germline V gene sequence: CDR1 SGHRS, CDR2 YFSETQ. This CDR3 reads CASSLNPGSTGELFF. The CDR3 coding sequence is TGCGCCAGCAGCTTGAATCCCGGGAGCACCGGGGAGCTGTTTTTT.

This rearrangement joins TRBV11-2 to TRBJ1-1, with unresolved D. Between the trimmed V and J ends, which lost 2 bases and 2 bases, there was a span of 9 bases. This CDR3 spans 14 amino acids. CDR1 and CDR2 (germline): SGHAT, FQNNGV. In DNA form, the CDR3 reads TGTGCCAGCAGCTTATATTCCTATAACACTGAAGCTTTCTTT. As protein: CASSLYSYNTEAFF.

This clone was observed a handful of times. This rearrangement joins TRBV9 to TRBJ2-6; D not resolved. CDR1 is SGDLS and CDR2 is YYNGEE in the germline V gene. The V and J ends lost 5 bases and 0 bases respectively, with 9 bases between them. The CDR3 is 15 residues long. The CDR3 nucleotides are TGTGCCAGCAGACGCGGCCTCTCTGGGGCCAACGTCCTGACTTTC. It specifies CASRRGLSGANVLTF.

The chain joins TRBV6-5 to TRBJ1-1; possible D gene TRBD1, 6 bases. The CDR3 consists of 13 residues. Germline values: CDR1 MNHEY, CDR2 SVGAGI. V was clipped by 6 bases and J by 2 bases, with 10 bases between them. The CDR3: CASRVQGNTEAFF. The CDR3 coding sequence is TGTGCCAGCAGGGTACAGGGTAACACTGAAGCTTTCTTT.

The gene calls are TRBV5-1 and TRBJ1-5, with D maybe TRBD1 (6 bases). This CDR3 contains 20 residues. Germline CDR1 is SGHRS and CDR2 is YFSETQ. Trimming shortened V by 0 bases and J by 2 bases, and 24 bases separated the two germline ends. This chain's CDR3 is CASSLGNREIKLLGNQPQHF. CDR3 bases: TGCGCCAGCAGCTTGGGAAACAGGGAGATAAAATTATTAGGCAATCAGCCCCAGCATTTT.

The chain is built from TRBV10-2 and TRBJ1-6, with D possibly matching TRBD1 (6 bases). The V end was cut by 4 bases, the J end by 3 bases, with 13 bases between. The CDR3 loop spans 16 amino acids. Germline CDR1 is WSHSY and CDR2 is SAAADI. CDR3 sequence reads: CASSAPTGGYNSPLHF. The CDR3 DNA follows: TGCGCCAGCAGTGCCCCGACAGGAGGCTATAATTCACCCCTCCACTTT.

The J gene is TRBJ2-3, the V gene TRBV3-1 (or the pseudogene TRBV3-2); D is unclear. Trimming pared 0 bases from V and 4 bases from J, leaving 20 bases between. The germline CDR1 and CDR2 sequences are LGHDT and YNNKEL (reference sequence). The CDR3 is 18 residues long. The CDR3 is CASSQDSVGPLFADTQYF. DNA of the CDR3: TGTGCCAGCAGCCAAGACTCCGTGGGCCCCCTTTTCGCAGATACGCAGTATTTT.

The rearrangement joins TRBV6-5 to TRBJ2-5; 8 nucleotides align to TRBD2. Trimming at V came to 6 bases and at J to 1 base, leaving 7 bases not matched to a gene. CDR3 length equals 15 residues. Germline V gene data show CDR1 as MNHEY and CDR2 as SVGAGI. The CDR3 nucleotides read TGTGCCAGCAGGGAGCTCGCGGGGGGCCAAGAGACCCAGTACTTC. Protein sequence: CASRELAGGQETQYF.

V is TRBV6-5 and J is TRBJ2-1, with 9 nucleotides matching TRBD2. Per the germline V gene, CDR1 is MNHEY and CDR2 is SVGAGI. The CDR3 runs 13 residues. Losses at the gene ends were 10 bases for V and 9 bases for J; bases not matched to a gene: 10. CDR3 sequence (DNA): TGTGCCACCAACCCTAGCGGGATGGTTGAGCAGTTCTTC. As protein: CATNPSGMVEQFF.

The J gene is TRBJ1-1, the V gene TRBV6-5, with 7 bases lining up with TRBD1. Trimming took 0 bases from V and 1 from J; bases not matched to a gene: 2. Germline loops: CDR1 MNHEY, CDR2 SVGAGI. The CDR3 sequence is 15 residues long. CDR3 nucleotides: TGTGCCAGCAGTTACTCGGGGACAGAGAACACTGAAGCTTTCTTT. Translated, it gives CASSYSGTENTEAFF.

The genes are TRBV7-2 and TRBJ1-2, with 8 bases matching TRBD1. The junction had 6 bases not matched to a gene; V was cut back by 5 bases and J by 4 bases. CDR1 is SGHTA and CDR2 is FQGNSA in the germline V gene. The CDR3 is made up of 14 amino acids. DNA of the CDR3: TGTGCCAGCAGCAGCAGGGGGCAAGGCTATGGCTACACCTTC. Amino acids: CASSSRGQGYGYTF.

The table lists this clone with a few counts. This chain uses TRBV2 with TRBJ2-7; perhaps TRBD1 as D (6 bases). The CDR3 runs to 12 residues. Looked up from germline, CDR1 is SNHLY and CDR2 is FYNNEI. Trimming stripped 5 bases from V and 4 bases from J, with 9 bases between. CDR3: CASSPTGYEQYF. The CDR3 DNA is TGTGCCAGCAGTCCAACAGGGTACGAGCAGTACTTC.

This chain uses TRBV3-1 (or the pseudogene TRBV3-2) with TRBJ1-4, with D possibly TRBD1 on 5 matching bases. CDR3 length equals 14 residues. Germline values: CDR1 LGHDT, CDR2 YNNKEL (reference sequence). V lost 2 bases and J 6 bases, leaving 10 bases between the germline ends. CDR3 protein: CASSQQGGDEKLFF. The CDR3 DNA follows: TGTGCCAGCAGCCAACAGGGTGGGGATGAAAAACTGTTTTTT.

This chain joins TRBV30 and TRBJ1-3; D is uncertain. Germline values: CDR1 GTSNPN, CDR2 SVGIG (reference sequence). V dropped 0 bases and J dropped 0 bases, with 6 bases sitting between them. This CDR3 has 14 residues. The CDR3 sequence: CAWSVPGSGNTIYF. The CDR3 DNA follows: TGTGCCTGGAGTGTACCAGGCTCTGGAAACACCATATATTTT. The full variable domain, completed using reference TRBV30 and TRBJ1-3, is SQTIHQWPATLVQPVGSPLSLECTVEGTSNPNLYWYRQAAGRGLQLLFYSVGIGQISSEVPQNLSASRPQDRQFILSSKKLLLSDSGFYLCAWSVPGSGNTIYFGEGSWLTVV.

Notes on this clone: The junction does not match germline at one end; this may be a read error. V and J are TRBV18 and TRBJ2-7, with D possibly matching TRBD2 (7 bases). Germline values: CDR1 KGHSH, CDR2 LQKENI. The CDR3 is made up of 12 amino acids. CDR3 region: CASSTGTSGTKF. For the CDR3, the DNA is TGTGCCAGCTCAACGGGGACATCGGGGACTAAGTTC.

The CDR3 region has the DNA TGTGCCAGCAGCGCTGACAGGGGTAACTATGGCTACACCTTC. Its protein product is CASSADRGNYGYTF. The V gene is TRBV28, the J gene TRBJ1-2; 8 positions match TRBD1. The CDR3 runs to 14 residues. Germline V CDR1 and CDR2: MDHEN, SYDVKM. V shed 6 bases and J 1 base; nucleotides not matched to a gene: 4.

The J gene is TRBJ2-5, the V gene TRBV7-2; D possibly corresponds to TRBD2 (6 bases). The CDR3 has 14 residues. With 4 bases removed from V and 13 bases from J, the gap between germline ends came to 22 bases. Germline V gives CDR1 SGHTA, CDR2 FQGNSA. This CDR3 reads CASSSKTLSGAGYF. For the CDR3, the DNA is TGTGCCAGCAGCTCTAAAACCCTTAGCGGCGCGGGGTACTTC.